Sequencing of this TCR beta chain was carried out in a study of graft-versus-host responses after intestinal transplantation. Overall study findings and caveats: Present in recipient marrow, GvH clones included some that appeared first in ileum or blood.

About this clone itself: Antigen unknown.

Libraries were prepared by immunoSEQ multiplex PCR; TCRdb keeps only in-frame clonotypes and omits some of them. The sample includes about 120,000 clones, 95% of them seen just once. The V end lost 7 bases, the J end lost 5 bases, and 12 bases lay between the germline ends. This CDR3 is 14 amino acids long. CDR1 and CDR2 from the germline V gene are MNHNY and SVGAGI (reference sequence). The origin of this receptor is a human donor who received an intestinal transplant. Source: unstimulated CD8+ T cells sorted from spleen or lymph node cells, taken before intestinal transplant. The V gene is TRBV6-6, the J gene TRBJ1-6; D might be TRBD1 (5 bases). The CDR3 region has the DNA TGTGCCAGCAACGGGATGGGGGATAATTCACCCCTCCACTTT. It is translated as CASNGMGDNSPLHF.